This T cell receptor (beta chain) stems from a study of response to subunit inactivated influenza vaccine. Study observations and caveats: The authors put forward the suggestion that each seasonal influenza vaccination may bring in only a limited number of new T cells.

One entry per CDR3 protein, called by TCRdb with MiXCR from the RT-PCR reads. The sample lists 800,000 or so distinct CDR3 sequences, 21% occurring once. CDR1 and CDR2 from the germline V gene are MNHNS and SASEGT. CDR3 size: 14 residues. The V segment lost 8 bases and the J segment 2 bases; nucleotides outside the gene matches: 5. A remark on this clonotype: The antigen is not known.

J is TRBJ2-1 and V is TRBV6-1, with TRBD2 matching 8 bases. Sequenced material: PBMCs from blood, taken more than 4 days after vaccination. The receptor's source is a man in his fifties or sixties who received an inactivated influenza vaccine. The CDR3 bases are TGTGCCAGCGGGAGTAGCGGGGCCTACAATGAGCAGTTCTTC. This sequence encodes CASGSSGAYNEQFF.